One and the same sample provided the 12 T cell receptor beta chains below, sequenced in a study of blood T cell repertoires in COVID-19. Produced via immunoSEQ multiplex PCR; TCRdb's table is partial and in-frame only. The sample yields about 140,000 clones, 77% seen once. Sequences were obtained from peripheral blood. Receptors were obtained from a woman between 50 and 59 years old with active or convalescent COVID-19.

In its sample, this clone was seen a few times. The V gene is TRBV19, the J gene TRBJ1-1, with D maybe TRBD1 (5 bases). Deletions cut 5 bases from V and 0 bases from J, with 10 bases between. The CDR3 contains 14 residues. Per the germline V gene, CDR1 is LNHDA and CDR2 is SQIVND (reference sequence). The CDR3 here is CASSLQGMNTEAFF. The DNA of the CDR3 is TGTGCCAGTAGTCTGCAGGGCATGAACACTGAAGCTTTCTTT.

The V call is TRBV15, the J call TRBJ1-4; D gene uncertain. Trimming pared 1 base from V and 1 base from J, leaving 4 bases between. CDR1 is LNHNV and CDR2 is YYDKDF in the germline V gene (reference sequence). The CDR3 consists of 14 residues. The CDR3 loop reads CATSRAVTNEKLFF. The CDR3 coding sequence is TGTGCCACCAGCAGAGCAGTAACTAATGAAAAACTGTTTTTT.

The V and J genes are TRBV30 and TRBJ1-6; D is ambiguous. Germline V gives CDR1 GTSNPN, CDR2 SVGIG (reference sequence). CDR3 size: 13 residues. V was cut by 7 bases and J by 8 bases, with 15 bases left in between. CDR3 in DNA: TGTGCCTCGCGGGAGGGCCGGGATTCACCCCTCCACTTT. It codes for CASREGRDSPLHF.

This chain uses TRBV2 with TRBJ1-5, with D hard to call. Deletions cut 3 bases from V and 1 base from J, with 13 bases between. Per germline, CDR1 SNHLY and CDR2 FYNNEI. The CDR3 has 16 residues. As DNA, the CDR3 is TGTGCCAGCAGTGAGCCGGGGATATCGAGCAATCAGCCCCAGCATTTT. As protein: CASSEPGISSNQPQHF.

The rearrangement uses TRBV4-2 and TRBJ2-1, with D maybe TRBD2 (6 bases). Germline loops: CDR1 LGHNA, CDR2 YNFKEQ. Trimming removed 0 bases at V and 6 bases at J, with 12 bases between. This CDR3 contains 15 residues. The DNA of the CDR3 is TGTGCCAGCAGCCAAGACCCGGGAGTACTCAATGAGCAGTTCTTC. It translates to CASSQDPGVLNEQFF.

The chain joins TRBV5-4 to TRBJ2-6, with TRBD1 matching 10 bases. The CDR3 loop spans 16 amino acids. From germline, CDR1 is SGHNT and CDR2 YYREEE (reference sequence). V trimming: 4 bases; J trimming: 2 bases; junction bases outside the gene matches: 3. The CDR3 DNA follows: TGTGCCAGCAGCCGACAGGGGGCCGCTGGGGCCAACGTCCTGACTTTC. This sequence encodes CASSRQGAAGANVLTF.

The chain uses TRBV19 and TRBJ2-7; 14 bases line up with TRBD2. Germline-derived CDR1 and CDR2 are LNHDA and SQIVND (reference sequence). There are 15 residues in the CDR3. The V segment lost 3 bases and the J segment 6 bases; nucleotides outside the gene matches: 4. As DNA, the CDR3 is TGTGCCAGTAGTATCCGGACTAGCGGGAGGAGCGAGCAGTACTTC. This codes for CASSIRTSGRSEQYF.

This clone was seen once. This chain joins TRBV10-3 and TRBJ1-4; 12 bases match TRBD1. This CDR3 is 19 amino acids long. CDR1 ENHRY and CDR2 SYGVKD come from the germline V gene. J gave up 8 bases and V 3 bases, and 16 bases lay outside the gene matches. The CDR3 loop reads CAISDASGTGGKSGEKLFF. The CDR3 DNA reads as TGTGCCATCAGTGACGCCTCCGGGACAGGGGGCAAATCAGGGGAAAAACTGTTTTTT.

This clone has more than one count but fewer than ten. This chain uses TRBV28 with TRBJ2-1; 15 bases are shared with TRBD2. The germline CDR1 and CDR2 sequences are MDHEN and SYDVKM. The CDR3 covers 19 residues. Trimming took 5 bases from V and 4 from J; bases not matched to a gene: 12. The chain's CDR3 is CASSGTPGLAGGRYNEQFF. DNA for the CDR3: TGTGCCAGCAGTGGGACACCGGGACTAGCGGGAGGCCGGTACAATGAGCAGTTCTTC.

The chain recombines TRBV7-8 with TRBJ2-3, with D maybe TRBD2 (5 bases). Germline values: CDR1 SGHVS, CDR2 FQNEAQ. Trimming removed 0 bases from V and 1 base from J, with 5 bases in between. The CDR3 has 14 residues. The CDR3: CASSLAGGTDTQYF. The CDR3 coding sequence is TGTGCCAGCAGCTTAGCGGGAGGCACAGATACGCAGTATTTT.

The chain carries TRBV5-1 and TRBJ2-6; 7 bases agree with TRBD1. Germline V gene sequence: CDR1 SGHRS, CDR2 YFSETQ. V lost 4 bases, J lost 0 bases, and 7 bases stayed unmatched. This CDR3 is 17 amino acids long. The CDR3 is CASSPGQSSSGANVLTF. In DNA form, the CDR3 reads TGCGCCAGCAGCCCGGGACAGAGCAGCTCTGGGGCCAACGTCCTGACTTTC.

The gene calls are TRBV12-3 or TRBV12-4 and TRBJ1-1, with a weak D call TRBD1 (5 bases). The CDR3 is made up of 13 amino acids. V dropped 4 bases and J dropped 1 base, with 7 bases sitting between them. The CDR3 DNA sequence: TGTGCCAGCAGTTGGGGGGGGAACACTGAAGCTTTCTTT. This sequence encodes CASSWGGNTEAFF.